A single sample is the source of the 18 T cell receptor beta chains below, sequenced in a study of shared clonotypes between healthy human individuals. Libraries were prepared by immunoSEQ multiplex PCR; TCRdb keeps only in-frame clonotypes and omits some of them. The sample carries about 1,800,000 clones, approximately 95% recorded once. Naive CD8 cells comprised CD45RO-negative, CCR7-positively selected cells, excluding terminally differentiated effector memory CD45RA+ cells. Sequenced input: naive CD8+ T cells sorted from blood. These receptors all come from a man younger than 35 in good health.

The chain uses TRBV6-6 and TRBJ1-4; the D gene is possibly TRBD1 (6 bases). Germline V gene data show CDR1 as MNHNY and CDR2 as SVGAGI (reference sequence). This CDR3 has 14 amino acids. V was trimmed by 5 bases and J by 4 bases, leaving 11 bases between them. The CDR3 DNA follows: TGTGCCAGCAGTCTGGGGGCCGTTAATGAAAAACTGTTTTTT. Translation gives CASSLGAVNEKLFF.

This chain uses TRBV28 with TRBJ2-7, with TRBD2 as a possible D gene (5 bases). The CDR3 consists of 15 residues. Trimming pared 7 bases from V and 0 bases from J, leaving 16 bases between. The germline CDR1 and CDR2 sequences are MDHEN and SYDVKM. In nucleotides, the CDR3 is TGTGCCAGCACCGGGAACCCGTCTAGCTCCTACGAGCAGTACTTC. It encodes CASTGNPSSSYEQYF.

V and J are TRBV27 and TRBJ2-7; D gene ambiguous. This CDR3 is built from 14 residues. Germline V gives CDR1 MNHEY, CDR2 SMNVEV (reference sequence). Deletions cut 5 bases from V and 0 bases from J, with 11 bases between. The CDR3 nucleotides read TGTGCCAGCAGTCCCGGACCACTCTCCTACGAGCAGTACTTC. Translated: CASSPGPLSYEQYF.

V gene TRBV7-8 combines with J gene TRBJ2-1; 13 bases are a match to TRBD2. CDR3 length equals 15 residues. The V gene end was trimmed by 5 bases and the J gene end by 12 bases; junction bases not matched to a gene: 10. In germline, CDR1 is SGHVS, CDR2 FQNEAQ. The CDR3 DNA reads as TGTGCCAGCAGCCAGACTAGCGGGGGGTCTTTCGTGCAGTTCTTC. Translated: CASSQTSGGSFVQFF.

The gene calls are TRBV28 and TRBJ2-1; 8 bases map to TRBD2. The junction had 17 bases not matched to a gene; V was cut back by 2 bases and J by 5 bases. The CDR3 consists of 19 residues. The germline CDR1 and CDR2 sequences are MDHEN and SYDVKM. This CDR3 reads CASSLPSFSLRGDNNEQFF. CDR3 nucleotide sequence: TGTGCCAGCAGTTTACCTTCCTTTTCGTTGCGGGGGGACAACAATGAGCAGTTCTTC.

The chain carries TRBV7-9 and TRBJ2-7; 9 nucleotides line up with TRBD2. The CDR3 extends over 15 amino acids. V shed 1 base and J 2 bases; nucleotides not matched to a gene: 3. Germline-derived CDR1 and CDR2 are SEHNR and FQNEAQ (reference sequence). The CDR3 DNA reads as TGTGCCAGCAGCTTAGTGGGCGGGGGGGCCTACGAGCAGTACTTC. Amino acids: CASSLVGGGAYEQYF.

CDR3 nucleotide sequence: TGTGCCAGCAGCTTCGGGACAGGGGTCTACGAGCAGTACTTC. Translation: CASSFGTGVYEQYF. The chain recombines TRBV7-2 with TRBJ2-7, with 10 bases matching TRBD1. This CDR3 comprises 14 residues. Trimming took 3 bases from V and 3 from J; bases not matched to a gene: 2. Germline CDR1 and CDR2: SGHTA and FQGNSA.

The chain couples TRBV11-2 to TRBJ2-7; no definite D call. Trimming removed 3 bases at V and 2 bases at J, with 11 bases between. CDR3 size: 14 residues. Germline values: CDR1 SGHAT, CDR2 FQNNGV. DNA for the CDR3: TGTGCCAGCAGCTTGTCCTCAGGACCCTACGAGCAGTACTTC. Translating it yields CASSLSSGPYEQYF.

The table lists this clone with a count of one. This rearrangement joins TRBV5-6 to TRBJ2-3; TRBD2 might be the D (6 bases). The CDR3 runs to 13 residues. Trimming shortened V by 7 bases and J by 1 base, and 10 bases separated the two germline ends. Germline V lookup: CDR1 SGHDT, CDR2 YYEEEE. This chain's CDR3 is CASGSGGTDTQYF. In DNA, the CDR3 is TGTGCCAGCGGGTCGGGGGGCACAGATACGCAGTATTTT. Filled out from reference TRBV5-6 and TRBJ2-3, the complete variable domain reads DAGVTQSPTHLIKTRGQQVTLRCSPKSGHDTVSWYQQALGQGPQFIFQYYEEEERQRGNFPDRFSGHQFPNYSSELNVNALLLGDSALYLCASGSGGTDTQYFGPGTRLTVL.

The chain joins TRBV29-1 to TRBJ2-5; TRBD1 might be the D (7 bases). Trimming cost V 7 bases and J 5 bases, with 23 bases left between them. The CDR3 length is 15 residues. Germline V CDR1 and CDR2: SQVTM, ANQGSEA. For the CDR3, the DNA is TGCAGCGCGACCAGGGCTCAGGGGGGTCTGGAGACCCAGTACTTC. Its translation is CSATRAQGGLETQYF. The full variable domain, with the rest looked up from reference TRBV29-1 and TRBJ2-5, is SAVISQKPSRDICQRGTSLTIQCQVDSQVTMMFWYRQQPGQSLTLIATANQGSEATYESGFVIDKFPISRPNLTFSTLTVSNMSPEDSSIYLCSATRAQGGLETQYFGPGTRLLVL.

The V and J genes are TRBV6-1 and TRBJ2-7; D is unclear. With 3 bases removed from V and 3 bases from J, the gap between germline ends came to 6 bases. Germline loops: CDR1 MNHNS, CDR2 SASEGT. There are 12 residues in the CDR3. Here the CDR3 reads CASSDPLYEQYF. CDR3 nucleotide sequence: TGTGCCAGCAGTGATCCCCTCTACGAGCAGTACTTC.

V usage is TRBV7-8 and J usage is TRBJ2-7; a weak D match, TRBD2 (6 bases). Trimming stripped 2 bases from V and 3 bases from J, with 11 bases between. This CDR3 has 14 amino acids. Germline V gives CDR1 SGHVS, CDR2 FQNEAQ. CDR3 loop: CASSLWGDLYEQYF. In DNA, the CDR3 is TGTGCCAGCAGCTTATGGGGGGATCTCTACGAGCAGTACTTC.

The chain has TRBV6-5 and TRBJ2-3; D might be TRBD2 (5 bases). Trimming pared 2 bases from V and 4 bases from J, leaving 10 bases between. Germline V lookup: CDR1 MNHEY, CDR2 SVGAGI. The CDR3 consists of 14 residues. In DNA form, the CDR3 reads TGTGCCAGCAGTTACCACGGGAAGCCAGATACGCAGTATTTT. This sequence encodes CASSYHGKPDTQYF.

This chain links TRBV28 with TRBJ1-1; weak D call: TRBD1 (6 bases). CDR3 size: 13 residues. CDR1 is MDHEN, CDR2 SYDVKM, per germline. Trimming removed 5 bases at V and 6 bases at J, with 13 bases between. CDR3 nucleotides: TGTGCCAGCAGTCTACAGGGTTGGGCTGAAGCTTTCTTT. This encodes CASSLQGWAEAFF.

V usage is TRBV29-1 and J usage is TRBJ1-2, with TRBD1 as a possible D gene (5 bases). V shed 3 bases and J shed 4 bases, with 24 bases lying between them. Looked up from germline, CDR1 is SQVTM and CDR2 is ANQGSEA. The CDR3 extends over 17 amino acids. The CDR3, as DNA: TGCAGCGTTGATATCGGGATTAGGACTGAGGGGAGCTATGGCTACACCTTC. Its protein is CSVDIGIRTEGSYGYTF.

The chain joins TRBV14 to TRBJ2-2; D call uncertain. From germline, CDR1 is SGHDN and CDR2 FVKESK. Trimming cost V 7 bases and J 3 bases, with 12 bases left between them. The CDR3 runs to 14 residues. CDR3 DNA: TGTGCCAGCACATCTGGATTTTACACCGGGGAGCTGTTTTTT. Translated: CASTSGFYTGELFF.

V is TRBV19 and J is TRBJ2-1; D unclear. Trimming left V 1 base short and J 5 bases short, with 6 bases between. The CDR3 sequence is 13 residues long. Per germline, CDR1 LNHDA and CDR2 SQIVND (reference sequence). The CDR3, as DNA: TGTGCCAGTAGTATAGGTCGAAACAATGAGCAGTTCTTC. Protein product: CASSIGRNNEQFF.

This clone came up once. V is TRBV5-1 and J is TRBJ2-7; TRBD1 matches at 9 bases. V gave up 1 base and J gave up 3 bases; unmatched junction bases: 5. The CDR3 length is 15 residues. The germline V gene has CDR1 SGHRS and CDR2 YFSETQ. The CDR3 loop reads CASSLSGTGRYEQYF. CDR3 nucleotide sequence: TGCGCCAGCAGCTTGTCCGGGACAGGGCGCTACGAGCAGTACTTC.